The text below deals with one TCR beta chain. Its target is not known. At one boundary the junction diverges from the germline segment, which might be a read error. TCR beta cDNA was reverse-transcribed from about 500 ng of total RNA. The reaction used a constant-region primer and ProtoScript II reverse transcriptase. For TCR beta, libraries were produced by three nested multiplex PCR rounds using slightly modified ARM-PCR. Use of TRBV1-TRBV30 forward primers with a C-beta reverse primer characterized the first two PCR rounds, which lasted 10 cycles each. TCRdb ran MiXCR on the multiplex PCR reads and lists one entry per CDR3 protein. The sample records 300,000 to 400,000 distinct CDR3 sequences, about 60% being singletons. This record comes from a study of tumor-infiltrating lymphocytes in primary liver carcinoma. Whole-study context: Surgical resection treated primary liver carcinoma in the patients. Stage T1-T3 N0M0 tumors measured about 4 to 10 cm at most.

Study conclusions and caveats: Blood had a significantly lower top-250-clone fraction than tumors did (p = 0.039). Pairs comparing tumor with adjacent tissue or blood overlapped less than pairs drawn from tumor regions.

Blood RNA came from unsorted whole blood; germline DNA was also extracted. This CDR3 has 12 amino acids. Germline V lookup: CDR1 ENHRY, CDR2 SYGVKD. V and J are TRBV10-3 and TRBJ2-7; D is possibly TRBD1 or TRBD2 (5 bases each). The sequencing sample was made of peripheral blood. This TCR was sampled from a man in his forties or fifties with primary liver carcinoma and hepatitis B virus infection. The CDR3 nucleotides read TGTGCCATCAGTGGGGGTCGGGACGAGCGGTACTTC. This gives the protein CAISGGRDERYF.